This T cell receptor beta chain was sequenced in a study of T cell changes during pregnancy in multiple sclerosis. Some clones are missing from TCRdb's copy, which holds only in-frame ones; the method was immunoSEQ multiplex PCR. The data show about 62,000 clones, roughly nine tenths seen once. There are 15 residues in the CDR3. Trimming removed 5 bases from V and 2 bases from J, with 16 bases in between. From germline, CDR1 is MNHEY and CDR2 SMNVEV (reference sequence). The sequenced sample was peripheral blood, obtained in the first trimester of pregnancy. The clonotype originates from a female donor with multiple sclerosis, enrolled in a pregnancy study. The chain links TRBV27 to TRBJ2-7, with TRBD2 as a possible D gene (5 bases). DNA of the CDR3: TGTGCCAGCAGTATGGGGATCGGGGTACCCTACGAGCAGTACTTC. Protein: CASSMGIGVPYEQYF.